This is a list of T cell receptor beta chains from one sample in a study of blood T cells in healthy people across ages. Each CDR3 protein gets one entry after TCRdb re-called the 5' RACE reads with MiXCR. This table has roughly 700,000 distinct CDR3 sequences, about half appearing once. Material: blood. The receptors stem from a woman aged 60-75 years in good health. CDR3s include the opening cysteine and the closing phenylalanine or tryptophan. A D gene is named only where the DNA matches it firmly. Size is omitted from some rows. Given values are once, few, many or a class for expanded clones.

. | . | TRBJ1-3 | TRBV12-3/TRBV12-4 | TGTGCCAGCAGCTTGGTGAGGTCTGGAAACACCATATATTTT | CASSLVRSGNTIYF
. | TRBD2 | TRBJ2-7 | TRBV5-4 | TGTGCCAGCAGCCCCCCGGGGAATAGCGGGCAGTACGAGCAGTACTTC | CASSPPGNSGQYEQYF
. | . | TRBJ2-3 | TRBV20-1 | TGCAGTGCCAGCGGCTCACTCGGGGGAGATACGCAGTATTTT | CSASGSLGGDTQYF
. | TRBD2 | TRBJ2-3 | TRBV7-2 | TGTGCCAGCAGAGCCAGCGGGAGGGCTAAGTATTTT | CASRASGRAKYF
. | . | TRBJ1-4 | TRBV7-2 | TGTGCCAGCAGCTCCGGCCTGACGCGGGAAAAACTGTTTTTT | CASSSGLTREKLFF
. | . | TRBJ2-1 | TRBV14 | TGTGCCGGCAGCCAAGATTCCTCCGGCGGACGGGAGCAGTTCTTC | CAGSQDSSGGREQFF
. | TRBD1 | TRBJ1-2 | TRBV27 | TGTGCCAGCAGACAACAGGGGGCAATTAACTATGGCTACACCTTC | CASRQQGAINYGYTF
once | TRBD2 | TRBJ2-1 | TRBV5-1 | TGCGCCAGCAGCTTGGAGAGGACTAGCGGGAAAAATGAGCAGTTCTTC | CASSLERTSGKNEQFF
. | . | TRBJ2-2 | TRBV12-3/TRBV12-4 | TGTGCCAGCAGTTTGAACCACGGGGAGCTGTTTTTT | CASSLNHGELFF
many | . | TRBJ2-5 | TRBV20-1 | TGCAGTGAAGGTCGGGGGGAGACCCAGTACTTC | CSEGRGETQYF
. | TRBD1 | TRBJ2-6 | TRBV6-6 | TGTGCCAGCAGACACGACAGGGCTGGGGCCAACGTCCTGACTTTC | CASRHDRAGANVLTF
. | TRBD2 | TRBJ2-1 | TRBV7-8 | TGTGCCAGCAGCATCGGGACTAGCGGGCGGAATGAGCAGTTCTTC | CASSIGTSGRNEQFF
. | . | TRBJ1-2 | TRBV2 | TGTGCCAGCCTGAGGACAGAAACTAGTGACTACACCTTC | CASLRTETSDYTF
few | . | TRBJ1-5 | TRBV6-2/TRBV6-3 | TGTGCCAGCACCCCGAGGGGTAATCAGCCCCAGCATTTT | CASTPRGNQPQHF
few | . | TRBJ1-2 | TRBV15 | TGTGCCACCACCTCTAGGCAGAACAACCTCTATGGCTACACCTTC | CATTSRQNNLYGYTF
. | . | TRBJ2-5 | TRBV21-1 | TGTGCCAGCAGCAAAGCCGGGACAGGGGGTAAGACCCAGTACTTC | CASSKAGTGGKTQYF
. | TRBD2 | TRBJ2-5 | TRBV24-1 | TGTGCCACCAGTGATCCATTACTAGCGGGTTTCCAAGAGACCCAGTACTTC | CATSDPLLAGFQETQYF
. | . | TRBJ1-5 | TRBV20-1 | TGCAGTGCTAGAGATCGGGGGGTCGCTCAGCCCCAGCATTTT | CSARDRGVAQPQHF
. | TRBD1 | TRBJ2-5 | TRBV7-2 | TGTGCCAGCAGCCCCCCCCGACAGGGGGACCAAGAGACCCAGTACTTC | CASSPPRQGDQETQYF
. | TRBD1 | TRBJ1-6 | TRBV6-2/TRBV6-3 | TGTGCCAGCAGTTCGTCGGGTGTTCAGGGGGCAAAATCACCCCTCCACTTT | CASSSSGVQGAKSPLHF
. | TRBD1 | TRBJ2-5 | TRBV28 | TGTGCCAGCAGTAACCCCCCCGGACAGGGGGAGGGCAATGAGCAGTACTTC | CASSNPPGQGEGNEQYF
. | . | TRBJ2-5 | TRBV6-1 | TGTGCCAGCATCCCCACGGGGAGGATCGGGACCCAGTACTTC | CASIPTGRIGTQYF
. | . | TRBJ1-2 | TRBV10-3 | TGTGCCATCAGTGAGCCGGGTTTAGGGTGTGGCTACACCTTC | CAISEPGLGCGYTF
. | . | TRBJ2-2 | TRBV28 | TGTGCCAGCAGTTTACCTAGTCTTGGGGAGCTGTTTTTT | CASSLPSLGELFF
. | . | TRBJ2-5 | TRBV15 | TGTGCCACCAGCAGAGATTGGACTAACCAAGAGACCCAGTACTTC | CATSRDWTNQETQYF
few | . | TRBJ2-7 | TRBV7-3 | TGTGCCAGCAGCTTGTCCACTGGCTACGAGCAGTACTTC | CASSLSTGYEQYF
. | . | TRBJ2-5 | TRBV7-9 | TGTGCCAGCAGCTTAGCGGCCGGGGGATGCCCCCCATGCTCGGGTACCCAGTACTTC | CASSLAAGGCPPCSGTQYF
. | . | TRBJ2-5 | TRBV18 | TGTGCCAGCTCACCGAACTGGCAAGAGACCCAGTACTTC | CASSPNWQETQYF
. | TRBD1 | TRBJ1-1 | TRBV29-1 | TGCAGCGACCAAACAGGGGCTGACACTGAAGCTTTCTTT | CSDQTGADTEAFF
. | . | TRBJ2-5 | TRBV19 | TGTGCCAGTAGTATCGGAGACGGAGAGACCCAGTACTTC | CASSIGDGETQYF
. | TRBD1 | TRBJ2-4 | TRBV7-8 | TGTGCCAGCAGCCAGGGGGCTAAGCCAAACAACATTCAGTACTTC | CASSQGAKPNNIQYF
. | . | TRBJ1-1 | TRBV6-2/TRBV6-3 | TGTGCCAGCAGCGAAATGATCTCGAGGACTGAAGCTTTCTTT | CASSEMISRTEAFF
. | . | TRBJ2-5 | TRBV6-2/TRBV6-3 | TGTGCCAGCACAAGCCGGGACGGCGAAGAGACCCAGTACTTC | CASTSRDGEETQYF
. | . | TRBJ1-2 | TRBV6-2/TRBV6-3 | TGTGCCAGCAGTTACAAGGCAGTGAACTATGGCTACACCTTC | CASSYKAVNYGYTF
. | . | TRBJ1-2 | TRBV5-5 | TGTGCCAGCAGCTTAGGACAGCAATATGGCTACACCTTC | CASSLGQQYGYTF
. | TRBD2 | TRBJ2-1 | TRBV11-2 | TGTGCCAGCAGCTCCGGGACTAGCGGGATGGCCTACAATGAGCAGTTCTTC | CASSSGTSGMAYNEQFF
. | . | TRBJ2-1 | TRBV18 | TGTGCCAGCTCACCACCGAGTACAGGAGAGCAGTTCTTC | CASSPPSTGEQFF
. | . | TRBJ2-2 | TRBV7-2 | TGTGCCAGCAGGCCCTTGCTTAACACCGGGGAGCTGTTTTTT | CASRPLLNTGELFF
few | TRBD2 | TRBJ2-5 | TRBV7-2 | TGTGCCAGCAGCTACCGACTAGCGGGCAGTAGAGAGACCCAGTACTTC | CASSYRLAGSRETQYF
. | . | TRBJ1-6 | TRBV20-1 | TGCAGTGCTAGAGATAGGGTGGGGCCCCTCCACTTT | CSARDRVGPLHF
few | . | TRBJ1-6 | TRBV12-3/TRBV12-4 | TGTGCCAGCAGTTTATCGCAGGGAAATTCACCCCTCCACTTT | CASSLSQGNSPLHF
few | TRBD2 | TRBJ2-1 | TRBV10-3 | TGTGCCATACGGGGGGCCTACAATGAGCAGTTCTTC | CAIRGAYNEQFF
few | . | TRBJ2-5 | TRBV13 | TGTGCCAGCAGCCCACCGGGCAGACAAGAGACCCAGTACTTC | CASSPPGRQETQYF
. | TRBD2 | TRBJ2-3 | TRBV12-3/TRBV12-4 | TGTGCCAGCACCGCTAGCGGGAGTGCAGATACGCAGTATTTT | CASTASGSADTQYF
few | TRBD1 | TRBJ1-4 | TRBV7-9 | TGTGCCAGCAGCACAAGACAGGGGAAGAATGAAAAACTGTTTTTT | CASSTRQGKNEKLFF
. | . | TRBJ2-4 | TRBV9 | TGTGCCAGCAGCAAGAATAAGAACGAACAGTACTTC | CASSKNKNEQYF
. | . | TRBJ1-2 | TRBV20-1 | TGCAGTGCTAGAGACCGGGGCGGGAGGGCTCGAGGCTACACCTTC | CSARDRGGRARGYTF
few | TRBD1 | TRBJ2-3 | TRBV7-6 | TGTGCCAGCAGCTTACGGGGACAGGGATCCACAGATACGCAGTATTTT | CASSLRGQGSTDTQYF
. | . | TRBJ1-2 | TRBV10-3 | TGTGCCATCAGTGACGGCGCAGGGGCGGCTGGCTACACCTTC | CAISDGAGAAGYTF
few | . | TRBJ1-2 | TRBV20-1 | TGCAGTGCTAGTAGTACAGGTATCAACTATGGCTACACCTTC | CSASSTGINYGYTF
. | TRBD2 | TRBJ2-4 | TRBV4-3 | TGCGCCAGCAGCCAAGCCCCCGGGGGGGCGGGAAACATTCAGTACTTC | CASSQAPGGAGNIQYF
. | . | TRBJ2-5 | TRBV20-1 | TGCAGTGCTAGAGATGCACGGGCTGGGAGTGGCCAGTACTTC | CSARDARAGSGQYF
. | . | TRBJ2-1 | TRBV5-6 | TGTGCCAGCAGCTCAATTGGGCCCTCCTACAATGAGCAGTTCTTC | CASSSIGPSYNEQFF
. | TRBD1 | TRBJ2-1 | TRBV6-5 | TGTGCCAGCAGTAACACGGACAGGGGGCATAGTGAGCAGTTCTTC | CASSNTDRGHSEQFF
few | TRBD1 | TRBJ2-1 | TRBV27 | TGTGCCAGCAGACCCACAGGACAGGGGGCCTACAATGAGCAGTTCTTC | CASRPTGQGAYNEQFF